This T cell receptor (beta chain) emerged from a study of OX40 agonist ivuxolimab in advanced cancers. TCRdb keeps only in-frame clones here, not all; method: immunoSEQ multiplex PCR. The profile shows about 58,000 clones, approximately 89% of them singletons. The sample consisted of CD4+ or CD8+ T cells sorted from blood, taken in a trial of the OX40 agonist ivuxolimab. This TCR derives from an adult with an advanced solid tumor such as melanoma, head and neck, liver or kidney cancer.

CDR3 in amino acids: CASSIPPRELFF. CDR3 in DNA: TGTGCCAGTAGTATCCCCCCGCGGGAGCTGTTTTTT. The chain carries TRBV19 and TRBJ2-2; D remains ambiguous. CDR3 length: 12 residues. V shed 3 bases and J shed 9 bases, with 8 bases lying between them. Germline V gene data show CDR1 as LNHDA and CDR2 as SQIVND (reference sequence). Full variable domain (missing parts from reference TRBV19 and TRBJ2-2): DGGITQSPKYLFRKEGQNVTLSCEQNLNHDAMYWYRQDPGQGLRLIYYSQIVNDFQKGDIAEGYSVSREKKESFPLTVTSAQKNPTAFYLCASSIPPRELFFGEGSRLTVL.